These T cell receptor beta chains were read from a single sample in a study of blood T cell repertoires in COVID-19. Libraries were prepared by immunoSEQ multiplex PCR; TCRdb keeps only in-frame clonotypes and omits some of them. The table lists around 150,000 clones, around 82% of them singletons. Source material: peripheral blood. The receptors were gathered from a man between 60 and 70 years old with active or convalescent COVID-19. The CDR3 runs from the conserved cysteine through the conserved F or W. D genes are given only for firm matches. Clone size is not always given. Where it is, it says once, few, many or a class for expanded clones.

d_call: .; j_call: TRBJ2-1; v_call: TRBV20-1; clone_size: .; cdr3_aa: CSARISREQFF; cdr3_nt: TGCAGTGCTAGAATCAGTCGTGAGCAGTTCTTC
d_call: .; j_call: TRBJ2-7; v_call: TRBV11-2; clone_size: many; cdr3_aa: CASSGEGVLNVEQYF; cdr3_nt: TGTGCCAGCAGCGGTGAAGGGGTATTAAACGTGGAGCAGTACTTC
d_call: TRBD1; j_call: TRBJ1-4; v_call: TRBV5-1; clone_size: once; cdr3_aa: CASSFGQGVGTNEKLFF; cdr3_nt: TGCGCCAGCAGCTTTGGACAGGGGGTGGGTACTAATGAAAAACTGTTTTTT
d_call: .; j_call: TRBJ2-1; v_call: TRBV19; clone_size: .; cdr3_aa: CASNPGISSYNEQFF; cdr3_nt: TGTGCCAGTAATCCAGGAATTAGCTCCTACAATGAGCAGTTCTTC
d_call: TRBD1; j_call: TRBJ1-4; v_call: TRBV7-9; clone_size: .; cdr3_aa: CASSWGGQGTKLFF; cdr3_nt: TGTGCCAGCAGCTGGGGGGGACAGGGGACTAAACTGTTTTTT
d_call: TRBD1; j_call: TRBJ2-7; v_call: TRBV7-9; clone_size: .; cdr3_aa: CASSSSGTGGYEQYF; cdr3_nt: TGTGCCAGCAGTTCTTCCGGGACAGGGGGCTACGAGCAGTACTTC
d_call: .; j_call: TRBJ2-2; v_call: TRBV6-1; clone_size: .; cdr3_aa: CASSERLPSSGELFF; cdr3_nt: TGTGCCAGCAGTGAACGTCTTCCCAGTTCCGGGGAGCTGTTTTTT
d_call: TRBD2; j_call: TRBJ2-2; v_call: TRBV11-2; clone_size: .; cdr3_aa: CASSQTSGGVRTGELFF; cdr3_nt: TGTGCCAGCAGCCAGACTAGCGGGGGGGTCCGAACCGGGGAGCTGTTTTTT
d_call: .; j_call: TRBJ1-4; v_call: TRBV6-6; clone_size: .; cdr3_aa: CASSYSGGEDEKLFF; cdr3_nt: TGTGCCAGCAGTTACTCAGGAGGGGAAGATGAAAAACTGTTTTTT
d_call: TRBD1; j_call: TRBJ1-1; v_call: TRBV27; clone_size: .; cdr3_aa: CASSSSRQGLNTEAFF; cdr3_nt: TGTGCCAGCAGTTCCTCCCGACAGGGCCTAAACACTGAAGCTTTCTTT
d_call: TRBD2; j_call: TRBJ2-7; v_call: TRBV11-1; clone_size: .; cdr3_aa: CASSLARWRAGDYEQYF; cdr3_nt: TGTGCCAGCAGCTTAGCGCGGTGGAGAGCGGGGGACTACGAGCAGTACTTC
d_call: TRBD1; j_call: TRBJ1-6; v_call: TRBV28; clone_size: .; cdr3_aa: CASSIGQGPAYNSPLHF; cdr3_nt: TGTGCCAGCAGCATTGGACAGGGGCCAGCCTATAATTCACCCCTCCACTTT
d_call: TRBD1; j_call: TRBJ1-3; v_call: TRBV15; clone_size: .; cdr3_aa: CATSRDPTGVSGNTIYF; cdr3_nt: TGTGCCACCAGCAGAGATCCAACAGGGGTTTCTGGAAACACCATATATTTT
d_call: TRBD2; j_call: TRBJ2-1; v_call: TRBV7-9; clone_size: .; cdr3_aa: CASSLGTSGSLDEQFF; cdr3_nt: TGTGCCAGCAGCTTAGGCACTAGCGGGAGTCTCGATGAGCAGTTCTTC
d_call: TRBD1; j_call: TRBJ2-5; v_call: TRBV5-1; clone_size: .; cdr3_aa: CASSLGAGGETQYF; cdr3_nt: TGCGCCAGCAGCTTAGGGGCAGGGGGAGAGACCCAGTACTTC
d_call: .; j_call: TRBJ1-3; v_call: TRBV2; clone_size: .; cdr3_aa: CASRQDESGNTIYF; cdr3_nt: TGTGCCAGCAGGCAAGATGAGTCTGGAAACACCATATATTTT
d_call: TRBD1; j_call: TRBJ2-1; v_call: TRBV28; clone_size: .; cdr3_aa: CASSGQGTKWGEQFF; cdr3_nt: TGTGCCAGCAGCGGACAGGGGACCAAGTGGGGCGAGCAGTTCTTC
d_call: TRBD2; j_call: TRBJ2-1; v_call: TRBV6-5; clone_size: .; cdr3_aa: CASIPTSGDNEQFF; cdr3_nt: TGTGCCAGCATCCCCACTAGCGGCGACAATGAGCAGTTCTTC
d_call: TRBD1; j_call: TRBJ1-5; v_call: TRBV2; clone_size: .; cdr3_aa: CASSEDRDQPQHF; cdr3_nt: TGTGCCAGCAGTGAGGACAGGGACCAGCCCCAGCATTTT
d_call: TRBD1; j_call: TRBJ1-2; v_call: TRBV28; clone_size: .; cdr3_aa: CASSFPSGQGARGYTF; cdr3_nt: TGTGCCAGCAGTTTCCCCTCAGGACAGGGGGCGCGAGGCTACACCTTC
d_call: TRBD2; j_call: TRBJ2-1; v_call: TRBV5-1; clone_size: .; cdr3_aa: CASSLEGLAVVEQFF; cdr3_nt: TGCGCCAGCAGCTTGGAGGGCCTAGCGGTTGTCGAGCAGTTCTTC
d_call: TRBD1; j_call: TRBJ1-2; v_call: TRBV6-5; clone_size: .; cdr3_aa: CASSYGDRGNYGYTF; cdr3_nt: TGTGCCAGCAGTTACGGGGACAGGGGAAATTATGGCTACACCTTC
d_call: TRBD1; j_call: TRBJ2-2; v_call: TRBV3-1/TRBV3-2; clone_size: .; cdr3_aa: CASRRTGGTGELFF; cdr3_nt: TGTGCCAGCAGACGGACAGGGGGCACCGGGGAGCTGTTTTTT
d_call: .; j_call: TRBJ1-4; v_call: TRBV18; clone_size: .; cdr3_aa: CASSPQGSGEKLFF; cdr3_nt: TGTGCCAGCTCACCACAGGGATCGGGGGAAAAACTGTTTTTT
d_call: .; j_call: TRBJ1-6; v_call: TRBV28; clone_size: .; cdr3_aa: CASSIQWGDSPLHF; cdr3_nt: TGTGCCAGCAGTATTCAGTGGGGCGATTCACCCCTCCACTTT
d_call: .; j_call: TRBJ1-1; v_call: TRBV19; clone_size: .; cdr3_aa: CASSMTAGMMNTEAFF; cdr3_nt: TGTGCCAGTAGTATGACTGCGGGGATGATGAACACTGAAGCTTTCTTT
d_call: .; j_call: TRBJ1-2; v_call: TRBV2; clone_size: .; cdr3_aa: CASTLQGAGRYGYTF; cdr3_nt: TGTGCCAGCACTCTTCAAGGGGCCGGACGCTATGGCTACACCTTC
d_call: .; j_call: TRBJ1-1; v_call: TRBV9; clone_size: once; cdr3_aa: CASSPGYLDTEAFF; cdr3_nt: TGTGCCAGCAGCCCAGGGTACCTGGACACTGAAGCTTTCTTT
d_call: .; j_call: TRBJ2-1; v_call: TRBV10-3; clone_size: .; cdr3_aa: CAISESSGRDEQFF; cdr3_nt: TGTGCCATCAGTGAGTCTAGCGGAAGGGATGAGCAGTTCTTC
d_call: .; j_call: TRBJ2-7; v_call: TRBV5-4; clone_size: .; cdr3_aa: CASSHQGKSSYEQYF; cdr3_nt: TGTGCCAGCAGCCACCAGGGAAAGAGCTCCTACGAGCAGTACTTC
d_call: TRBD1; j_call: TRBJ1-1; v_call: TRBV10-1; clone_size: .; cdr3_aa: CASSPGQANTEAFF; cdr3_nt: TGCGCCAGCAGTCCGGGACAGGCCAACACTGAAGCTTTCTTT
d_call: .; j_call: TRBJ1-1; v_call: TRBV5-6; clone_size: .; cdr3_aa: CASSLVGDLNTEAFF; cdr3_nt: TGTGCCAGCAGCTTGGTAGGAGACTTGAACACTGAAGCTTTCTTT
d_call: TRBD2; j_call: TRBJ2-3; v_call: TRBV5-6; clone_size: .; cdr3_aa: CASSLTSGRFSTDTQYF; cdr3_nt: TGTGCCAGCAGCTTGACTAGCGGGAGATTCAGCACAGATACGCAGTATTTT
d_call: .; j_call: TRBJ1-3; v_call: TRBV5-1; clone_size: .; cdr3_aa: CASTAGSLLYSGNTIYF; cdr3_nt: TGCGCCAGTACTGCCGGGTCCCTCCTTTACTCTGGAAACACCATATATTTT
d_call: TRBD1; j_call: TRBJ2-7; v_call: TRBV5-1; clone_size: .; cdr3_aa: CASSTGTGIEQYF; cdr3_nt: TGCGCCAGCAGCACCGGGACAGGGATTGAGCAGTACTTC
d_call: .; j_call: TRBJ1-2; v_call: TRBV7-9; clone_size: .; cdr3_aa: CASSVNREGYTF; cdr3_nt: TGTGCCAGCAGCGTTAACAGGGAAGGCTACACCTTC
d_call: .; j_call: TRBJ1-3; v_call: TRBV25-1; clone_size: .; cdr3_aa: CASINSGNTIYF; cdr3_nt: TGTGCCAGCATTAACAGTGGAAACACCATATATTTT
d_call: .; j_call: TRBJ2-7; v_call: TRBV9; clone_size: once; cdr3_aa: CASSVGGNPDSNEQYF; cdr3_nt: TGTGCCAGCAGCGTAGGAGGGAACCCGGACAGCAACGAGCAGTACTTC
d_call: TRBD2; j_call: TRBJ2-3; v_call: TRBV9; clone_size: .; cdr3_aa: CASSVRLAGQDPSTDTQYF; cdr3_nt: TGTGCCAGCAGCGTCAGACTAGCGGGACAGGACCCTAGCACAGATACGCAGTATTTT
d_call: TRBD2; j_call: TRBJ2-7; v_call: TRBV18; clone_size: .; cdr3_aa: CASSPPGLAGVDEQYF; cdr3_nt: TGTGCCAGCTCACCACCGGGACTAGCGGGAGTAGACGAGCAGTACTTC
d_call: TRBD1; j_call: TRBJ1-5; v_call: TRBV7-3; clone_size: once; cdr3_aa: CASSLSGTGHQPQHF; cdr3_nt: TGTGCCAGCAGCTTATCGGGGACAGGTCATCAGCCCCAGCATTTT
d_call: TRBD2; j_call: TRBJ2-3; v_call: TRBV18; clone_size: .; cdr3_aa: CASSRSGSRVDTQYF; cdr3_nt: TGTGCCAGCTCACGGAGCGGGAGTCGGGTAGATACGCAGTATTTT
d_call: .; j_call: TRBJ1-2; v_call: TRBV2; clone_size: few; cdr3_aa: CASVGVSYGYTF; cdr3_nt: TGTGCCAGCGTAGGGGTGAGCTATGGCTACACCTTC
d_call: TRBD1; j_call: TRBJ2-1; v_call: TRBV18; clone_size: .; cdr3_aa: CASSGITGVFEQFF; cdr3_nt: TGTGCCAGCTCAGGCATAACAGGGGTGTTTGAGCAGTTCTTC
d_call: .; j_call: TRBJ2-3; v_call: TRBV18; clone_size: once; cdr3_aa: CASSPRLASTDTQYF; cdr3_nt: TGTGCCAGCTCTCCCCGGCTAGCTAGCACAGATACGCAGTATTTT
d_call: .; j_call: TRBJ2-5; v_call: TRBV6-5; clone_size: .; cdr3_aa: CANSGEGTQYF; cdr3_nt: TGTGCCAACTCAGGCGAGGGGACCCAGTACTTC
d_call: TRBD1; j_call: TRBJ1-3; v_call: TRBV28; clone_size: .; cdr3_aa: CASSVGTAGGNTIYF; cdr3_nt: TGTGCCAGCAGTGTAGGGACAGCGGGGGGTAACACCATATATTTT
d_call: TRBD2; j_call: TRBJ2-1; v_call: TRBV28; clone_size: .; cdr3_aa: CASSFGTSGYYNEQFF; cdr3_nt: TGTGCCAGCAGCTTTGGGACTAGCGGGTACTACAATGAGCAGTTCTTC
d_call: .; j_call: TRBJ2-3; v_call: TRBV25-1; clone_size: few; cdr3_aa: CASSEPSAHTQYF; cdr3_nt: TGTGCCAGCAGTGAGCCTAGCGCGCATACGCAGTATTTT